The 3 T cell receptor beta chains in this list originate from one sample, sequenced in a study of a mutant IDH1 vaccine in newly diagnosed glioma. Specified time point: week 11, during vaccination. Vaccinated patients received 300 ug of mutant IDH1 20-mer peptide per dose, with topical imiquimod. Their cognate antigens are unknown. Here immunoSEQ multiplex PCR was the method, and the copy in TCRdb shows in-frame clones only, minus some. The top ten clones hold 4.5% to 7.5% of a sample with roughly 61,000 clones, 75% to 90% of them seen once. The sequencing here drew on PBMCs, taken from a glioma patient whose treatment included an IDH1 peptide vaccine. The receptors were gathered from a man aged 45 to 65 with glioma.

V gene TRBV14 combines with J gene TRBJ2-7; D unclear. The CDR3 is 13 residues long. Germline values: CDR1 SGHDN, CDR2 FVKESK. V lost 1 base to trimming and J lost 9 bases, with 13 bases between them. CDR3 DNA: TGTGCCAGCAGCCAAGCCGGGTACTTGGGGCAGTACTTC. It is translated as CASSQAGYLGQYF.

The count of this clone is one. CDR3: CASSPSSGGAYEQYF. DNA for the CDR3: TGTGCCAGCAGCCCAAGTAGCGGGGGGGCCTACGAGCAGTACTTC. This chain connects TRBV11-3 to TRBJ2-7; 11 nucleotides line up with TRBD2. With 5 bases clipped from V and 2 bases from J, the junction kept 5 bases outside the gene matches. The CDR3 consists of 15 residues. Germline V gives CDR1 SGHNT, CDR2 YENEEA.

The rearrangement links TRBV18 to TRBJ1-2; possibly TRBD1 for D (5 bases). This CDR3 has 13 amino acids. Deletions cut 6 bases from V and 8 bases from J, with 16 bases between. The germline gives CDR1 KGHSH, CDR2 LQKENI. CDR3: CASSPGGRGGYTF. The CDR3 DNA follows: TGTGCCAGCTCCCCCGGCGGACGGGGCGGCTACACCTTC.